This T cell receptor beta chain was obtained from a study of cytomegalovirus exposure and HLA in healthy donors. CDR3 size: 15 residues. Germline V gene data show CDR1 as MNHEY and CDR2 as SVGAGI. V shed 6 bases and J 0 bases; nucleotides not matched to a gene: 5. The study ran its PCR with 60 Vbeta and 13 Jbeta primers. Repertoires were generated with immunoSEQ multiplex PCR, while TCRdb's copy carries only in-frame clones and drops some. Among 100,000 to 140,000 clones listed, around three quarters were seen once. The chain carries TRBV6-5 and TRBJ2-1, with 7 bases fitting TRBD1. The specimen was PBMCs. This TCR was recovered from a male donor in good health and CMV-seronegative. The CDR3 protein is CASRPTGSSYNEQFF. CDR3 in DNA: TGTGCCAGCAGACCGACAGGGAGCTCCTACAATGAGCAGTTCTTC.